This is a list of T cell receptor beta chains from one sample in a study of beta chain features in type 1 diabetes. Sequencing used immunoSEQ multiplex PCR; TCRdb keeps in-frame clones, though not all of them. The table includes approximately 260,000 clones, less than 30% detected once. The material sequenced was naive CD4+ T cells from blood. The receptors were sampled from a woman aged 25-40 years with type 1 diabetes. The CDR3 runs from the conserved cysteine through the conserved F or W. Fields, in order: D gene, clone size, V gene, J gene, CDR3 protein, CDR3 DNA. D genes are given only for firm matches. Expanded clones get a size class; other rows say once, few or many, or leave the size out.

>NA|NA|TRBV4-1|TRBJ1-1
CASSQSGHRNTEAFF
TGCGCCAGCAGCCAATCGGGACACAGGAACACTGAAGCTTTCTTT
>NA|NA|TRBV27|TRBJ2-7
CASSTYDDSYEQYF
TGTGCCAGCAGTACCTATGATGATTCCTACGAGCAGTACTTC
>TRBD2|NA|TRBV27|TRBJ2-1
CASSLTPSGYNEQFF
TGTGCCAGCAGTTTAACGCCTAGCGGATACAATGAGCAGTTCTTC
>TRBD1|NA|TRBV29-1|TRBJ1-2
CSVQQGARYGYTF
TGCAGCGTCCAACAGGGGGCTCGCTATGGCTACACCTTC
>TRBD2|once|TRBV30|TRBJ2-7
CAWRRDRAGVLVF
TGTGCCTGGAGAAGAGATCGAGCGGGAGTTTTGGTTTTC
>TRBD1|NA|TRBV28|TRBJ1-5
CASSPRGQGGNQPQHF
TGTGCCAGCAGTCCAAGGGGGCAGGGGGGCAATCAGCCCCAGCATTTT
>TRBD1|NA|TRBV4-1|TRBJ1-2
CASSPTGTGYGYTF
TGCGCCAGCAGCCCAACCGGGACAGGGTATGGCTACACCTTC
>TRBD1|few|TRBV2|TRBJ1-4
CASSEQGTGKLFF
TGTGCCAGCAGTGAACAAGGGACAGGGAAACTGTTTTTT
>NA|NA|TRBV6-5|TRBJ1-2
CASSWGPAGYTF
TGTGCCAGCAGTTGGGGGCCCGCTGGCTACACCTTC
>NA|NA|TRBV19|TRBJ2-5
CASSIVTGHGQETQYF
TGTGCCAGTAGTATAGTGACAGGCCATGGCCAAGAGACCCAGTACTTC
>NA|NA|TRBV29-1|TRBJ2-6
CSGVPFGSGANVLTF
TGCAGCGGAGTACCTTTCGGGTCTGGGGCCAACGTCCTGACTTTC
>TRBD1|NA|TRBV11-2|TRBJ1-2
CASSPGTGLRGYTF
TGTGCCAGCAGCCCCGGGACAGGGCTTCGTGGCTACACCTTC
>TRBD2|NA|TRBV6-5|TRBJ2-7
CASSQLTSGRAEQYF
TGTGCCAGCAGTCAACTGACTAGCGGGAGGGCCGAGCAGTACTTC
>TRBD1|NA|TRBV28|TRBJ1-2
CASSYTGATNYGYTF
TGTGCCAGCAGTTATACAGGGGCCACTAACTATGGCTACACCTTC
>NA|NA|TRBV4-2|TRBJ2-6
CASSQAQGIVSSGANVLTF
TGTGCCAGCAGCCAAGCACAGGGAATCGTGAGCTCTGGGGCCAACGTCCTGACTTTC
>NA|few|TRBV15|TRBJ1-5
CATSRDWGGLLSNQPQHF
TGTGCCACCAGCAGAGATTGGGGGGGATTGCTTAGCAATCAGCCCCAGCATTTT
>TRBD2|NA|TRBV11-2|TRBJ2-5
CASSLSRLAGVQETQYF
TGTGCCAGCAGCTTATCCCGACTAGCGGGAGTCCAAGAGACCCAGTACTTC
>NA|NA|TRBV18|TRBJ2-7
CASSLKVQTYEQYF
TGTGCCAGCTCACTTAAAGTACAGACCTACGAGCAGTACTTC
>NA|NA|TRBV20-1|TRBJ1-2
CSANREDGYTF
TGCAGTGCTAACAGGGAAGATGGCTACACCTTC
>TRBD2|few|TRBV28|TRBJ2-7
CASSLELAGYEQYF
TGTGCCAGCAGTTTAGAACTAGCGGGTTACGAGCAGTACTTC
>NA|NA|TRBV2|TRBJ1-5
CASSDAGSQPQHF
TGTGCCAGCAGTGACGCAGGGTCCCAGCCCCAGCATTTT
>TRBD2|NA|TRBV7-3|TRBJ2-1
CASSLTGRALKSDEQFF
TGTGCCAGCAGCTTAACCGGGAGGGCCCTGAAGAGCGATGAGCAGTTCTTC
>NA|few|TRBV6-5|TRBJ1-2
CASSYYGPGRYGYTF
TGTGCCAGCAGTTACTACGGGCCAGGGAGGTATGGCTACACCTTC
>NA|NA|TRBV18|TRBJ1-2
CASSPPTGTPGYTF
TGTGCCAGCTCACCACCGACAGGAACTCCTGGCTACACCTTC
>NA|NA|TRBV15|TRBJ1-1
CATSRDRAGEAFF
TGTGCCACCAGCAGAGATCGGGCAGGGGAAGCTTTCTTT
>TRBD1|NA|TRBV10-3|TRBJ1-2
CAISEGQGYGYTF
TGTGCCATCAGTGAAGGACAGGGCTATGGCTACACCTTC
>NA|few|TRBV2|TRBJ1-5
CASSRRTDNQPQHF
TGTGCCAGCAGCCGACGGACAGACAATCAGCCCCAGCATTTT
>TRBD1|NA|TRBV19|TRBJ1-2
CASGTGEYYGYTF
TGTGCCAGTGGGACAGGGGAATACTATGGCTACACCTTC
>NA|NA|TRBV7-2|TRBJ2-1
CASSPIGDSYNEQFF
TGTGCCAGCAGCCCCATAGGGGACTCCTACAATGAGCAGTTCTTC
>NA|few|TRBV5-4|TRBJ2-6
CASGRGSGANVLTF
TGTGCCAGCGGTAGGGGCTCTGGGGCCAACGTCCTGACTTTC
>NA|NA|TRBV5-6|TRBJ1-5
CASSVQQNQPQHF
TGTGCCAGCAGCGTACAGCAGAATCAGCCCCAGCATTTT
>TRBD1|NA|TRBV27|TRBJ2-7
CASSLSYSGGRYEQYF
TGTGCCAGCAGTTTATCGTACTCAGGGGGCAGATACGAGCAGTACTTC
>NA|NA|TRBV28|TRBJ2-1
CASSSPTRTKDEQFF
TGTGCCAGCAGTTCCCCGACTAGAACGAAGGATGAGCAGTTCTTC